The T cell receptor beta chain under discussion was sequenced for a study of shared clonotypes between healthy human individuals. About the study: Researchers assigned three CD4 naive, three CD4 memory, two CD8 naive and one CD8 memory plate to each donor.

This clone was detected only once. This CDR3 contains 16 residues. Germline V lookup: CDR1 SGHNT, CDR2 YYREEE (reference sequence). Trimming removed 0 bases from V and 8 bases from J, with 20 bases in between. Running of the assay took place at deep level. Sequencing used immunoSEQ multiplex PCR; TCRdb keeps in-frame clones, though not all of them. The sample lists roughly 2.2 million clones, approximately 93% occurring once. This TCR came from a young man in good health. Some clones in this sample may be carry-over from other donors' samples. Material for sequencing was naive CD4+ T cells from PBMCs. The subset is: CD45RA+ positively selected. This chain uses TRBV5-4 with TRBJ1-2; D not resolved. The CDR3 nucleotides are TGTGCCAGCAGCTTGGAGGTGGATCGTATAGCTGGCGGCTACACCTTC. This codes for CASSLEVDRIAGGYTF. Supplemented by reference TRBV5-4 and TRBJ1-2, the full variable domain reads ETGVTQSPTHLIKTRGQQVTLRCSSQSGHNTVSWYQQALGQGPQFIFQYYREEENGRGNFPPRFSGLQFPNYSSELNVNALELDDSALYLCASSLEVDRIAGGYTFGSGTRLTVV.